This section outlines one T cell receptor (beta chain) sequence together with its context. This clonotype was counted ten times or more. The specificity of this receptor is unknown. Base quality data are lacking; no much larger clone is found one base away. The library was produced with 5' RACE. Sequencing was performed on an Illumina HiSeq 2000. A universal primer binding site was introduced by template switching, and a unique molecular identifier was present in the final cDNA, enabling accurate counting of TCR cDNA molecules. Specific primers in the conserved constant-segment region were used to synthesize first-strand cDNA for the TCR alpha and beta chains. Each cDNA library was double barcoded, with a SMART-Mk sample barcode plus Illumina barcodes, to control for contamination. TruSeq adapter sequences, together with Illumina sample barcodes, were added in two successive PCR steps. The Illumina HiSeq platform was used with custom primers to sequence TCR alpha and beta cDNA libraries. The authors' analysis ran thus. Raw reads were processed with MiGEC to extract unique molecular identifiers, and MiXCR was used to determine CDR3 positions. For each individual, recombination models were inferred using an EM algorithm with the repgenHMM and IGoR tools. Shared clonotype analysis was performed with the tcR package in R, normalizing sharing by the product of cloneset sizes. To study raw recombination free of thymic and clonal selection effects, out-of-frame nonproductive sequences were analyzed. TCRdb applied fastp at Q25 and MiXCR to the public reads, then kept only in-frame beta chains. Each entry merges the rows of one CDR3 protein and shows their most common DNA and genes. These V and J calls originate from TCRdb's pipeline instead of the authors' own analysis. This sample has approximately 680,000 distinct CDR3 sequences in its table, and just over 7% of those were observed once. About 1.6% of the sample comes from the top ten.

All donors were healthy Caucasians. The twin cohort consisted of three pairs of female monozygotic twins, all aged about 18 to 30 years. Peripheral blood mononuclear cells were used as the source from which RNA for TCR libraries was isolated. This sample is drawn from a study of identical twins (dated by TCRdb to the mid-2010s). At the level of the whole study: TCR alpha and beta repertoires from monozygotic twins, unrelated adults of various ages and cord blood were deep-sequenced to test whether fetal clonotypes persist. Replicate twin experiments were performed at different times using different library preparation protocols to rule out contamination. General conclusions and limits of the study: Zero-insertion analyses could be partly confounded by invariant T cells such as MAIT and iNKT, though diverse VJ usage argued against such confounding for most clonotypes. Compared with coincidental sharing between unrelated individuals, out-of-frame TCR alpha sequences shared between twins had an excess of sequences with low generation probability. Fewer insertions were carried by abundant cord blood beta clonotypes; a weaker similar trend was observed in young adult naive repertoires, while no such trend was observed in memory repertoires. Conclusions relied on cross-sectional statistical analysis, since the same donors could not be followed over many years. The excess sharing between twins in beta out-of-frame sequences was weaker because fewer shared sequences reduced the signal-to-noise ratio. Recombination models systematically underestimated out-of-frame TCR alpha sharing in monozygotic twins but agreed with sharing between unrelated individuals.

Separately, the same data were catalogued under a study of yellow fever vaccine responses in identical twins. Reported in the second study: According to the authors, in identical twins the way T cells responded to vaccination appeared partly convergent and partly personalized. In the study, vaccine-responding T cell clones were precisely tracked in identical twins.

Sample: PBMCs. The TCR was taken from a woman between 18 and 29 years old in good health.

The DNA sequence reads TGTGCCAGCAGCTTGGCCCTGAGTAGGCGGCAGTTATACAATGAGCAGTTCTTC. It specifies CASSLALSRRQLYNEQFF. The V gene is TRBV5-5 and the J gene is TRBJ2-1, with the D segment identity uncertain. Relative to germline, V is 0 bases shorter and J is 4 bases shorter, with 20 bases between their ends. The germline V gene encodes CDR1 SGHKS and CDR2 YYEKEE (reference sequence). Counted from cysteine to phenylalanine, this CDR3 has 18 amino acids. Left in the record is the CDR3 DNA by itself, 54 bases read in frame from the first base.